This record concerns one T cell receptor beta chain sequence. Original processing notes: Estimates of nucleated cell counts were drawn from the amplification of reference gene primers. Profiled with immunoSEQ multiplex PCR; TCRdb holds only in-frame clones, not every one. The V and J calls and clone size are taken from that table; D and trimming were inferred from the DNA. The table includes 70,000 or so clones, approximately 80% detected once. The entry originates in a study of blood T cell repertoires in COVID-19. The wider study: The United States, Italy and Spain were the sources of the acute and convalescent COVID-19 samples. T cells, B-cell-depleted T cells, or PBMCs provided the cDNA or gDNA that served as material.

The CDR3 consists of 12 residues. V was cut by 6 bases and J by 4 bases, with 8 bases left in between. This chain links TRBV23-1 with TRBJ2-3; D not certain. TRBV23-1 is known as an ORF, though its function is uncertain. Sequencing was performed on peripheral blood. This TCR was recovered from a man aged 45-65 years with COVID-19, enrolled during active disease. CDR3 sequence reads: CASSPQSDTQYF. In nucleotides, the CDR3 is TGCGCCAGCAGCCCCCAGTCAGATACGCAGTATTTT.